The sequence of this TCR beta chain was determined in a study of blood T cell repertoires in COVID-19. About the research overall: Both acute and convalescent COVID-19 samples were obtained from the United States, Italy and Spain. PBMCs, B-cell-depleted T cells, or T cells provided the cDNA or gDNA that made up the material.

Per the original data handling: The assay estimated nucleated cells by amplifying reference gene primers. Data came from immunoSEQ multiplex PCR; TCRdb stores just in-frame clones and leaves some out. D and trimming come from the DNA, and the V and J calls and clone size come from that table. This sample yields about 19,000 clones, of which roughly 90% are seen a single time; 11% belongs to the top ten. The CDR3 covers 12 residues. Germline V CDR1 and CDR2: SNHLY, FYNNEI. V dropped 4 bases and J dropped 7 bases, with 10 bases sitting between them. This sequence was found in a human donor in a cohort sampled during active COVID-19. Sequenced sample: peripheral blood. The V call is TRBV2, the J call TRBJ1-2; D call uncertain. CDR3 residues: CASSVSIGGYTF. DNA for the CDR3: TGTGCCAGCAGTGTATCGATCGGTGGCTACACCTTC.